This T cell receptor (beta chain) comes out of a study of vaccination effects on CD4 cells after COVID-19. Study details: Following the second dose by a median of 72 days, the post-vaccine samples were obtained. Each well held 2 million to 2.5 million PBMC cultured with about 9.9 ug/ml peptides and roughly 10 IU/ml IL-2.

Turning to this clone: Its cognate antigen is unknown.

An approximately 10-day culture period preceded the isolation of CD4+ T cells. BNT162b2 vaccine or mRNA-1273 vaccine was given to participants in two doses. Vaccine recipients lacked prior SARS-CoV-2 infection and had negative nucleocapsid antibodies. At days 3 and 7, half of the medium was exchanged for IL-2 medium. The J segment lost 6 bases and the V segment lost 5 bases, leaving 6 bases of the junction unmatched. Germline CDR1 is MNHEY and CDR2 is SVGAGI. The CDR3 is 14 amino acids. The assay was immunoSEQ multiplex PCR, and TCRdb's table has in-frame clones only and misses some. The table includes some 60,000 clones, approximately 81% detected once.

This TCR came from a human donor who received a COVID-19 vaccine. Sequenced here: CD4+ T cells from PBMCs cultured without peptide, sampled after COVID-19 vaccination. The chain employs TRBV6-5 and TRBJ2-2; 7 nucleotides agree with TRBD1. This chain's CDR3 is CASSNRGGSGELFF. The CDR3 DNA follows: TGTGCCAGCAGTAACAGGGGTGGATCCGGGGAGCTGTTTTTT.